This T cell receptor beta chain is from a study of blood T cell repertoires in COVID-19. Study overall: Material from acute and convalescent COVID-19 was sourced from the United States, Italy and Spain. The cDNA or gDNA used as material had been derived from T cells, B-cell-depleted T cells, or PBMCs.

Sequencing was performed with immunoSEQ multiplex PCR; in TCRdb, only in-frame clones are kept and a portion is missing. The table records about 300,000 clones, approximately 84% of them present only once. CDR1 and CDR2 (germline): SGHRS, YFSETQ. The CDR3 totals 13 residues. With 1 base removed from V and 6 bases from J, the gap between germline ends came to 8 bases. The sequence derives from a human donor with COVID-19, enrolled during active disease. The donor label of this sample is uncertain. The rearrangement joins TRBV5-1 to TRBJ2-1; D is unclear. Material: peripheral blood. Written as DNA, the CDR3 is TGCGCCAGCAGCTTGCGTCTGAGCAATGAGCAGTTCTTC. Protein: CASSLRLSNEQFF.